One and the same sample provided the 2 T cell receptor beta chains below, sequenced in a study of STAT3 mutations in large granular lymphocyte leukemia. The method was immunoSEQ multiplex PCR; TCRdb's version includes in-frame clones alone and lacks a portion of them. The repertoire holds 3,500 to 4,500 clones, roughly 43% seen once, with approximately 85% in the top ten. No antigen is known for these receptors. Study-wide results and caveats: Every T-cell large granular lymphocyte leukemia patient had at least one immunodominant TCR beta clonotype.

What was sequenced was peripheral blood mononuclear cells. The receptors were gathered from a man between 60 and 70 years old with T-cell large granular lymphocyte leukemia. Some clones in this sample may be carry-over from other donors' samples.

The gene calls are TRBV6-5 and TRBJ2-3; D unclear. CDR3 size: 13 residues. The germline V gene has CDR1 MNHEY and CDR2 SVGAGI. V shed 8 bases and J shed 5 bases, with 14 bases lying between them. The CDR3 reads CASSHPSGDTQYF. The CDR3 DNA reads TGTGCCAGCTCTCACCCCTCGGGAGATACGCAGTATTTT.

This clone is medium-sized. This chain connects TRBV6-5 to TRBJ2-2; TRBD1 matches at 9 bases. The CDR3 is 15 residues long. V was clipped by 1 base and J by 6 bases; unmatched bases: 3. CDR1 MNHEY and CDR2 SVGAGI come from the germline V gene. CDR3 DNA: TGTGCCAGCAGTTACTTAAGACAGGGGGCCGGGGAGCTGTTTTTT. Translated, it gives CASSYLRQGAGELFF.